Listed here are 23 T cell receptor beta chains from one sample, sequenced in a study of T cell changes during pregnancy in multiple sclerosis. The data were produced by immunoSEQ multiplex PCR, yet TCRdb's version contains in-frame clones alone and is incomplete. This sample carries 55,000 to 70,000 clones, approximately 90% of them seen once, and the ten largest clones take under 3%. Sequenced material: peripheral blood, taken in the first trimester of pregnancy. All receptors derive from a female donor with multiple sclerosis, enrolled in a pregnancy study.

V and J are TRBV9 and TRBJ2-1; D gene unclear. From germline, CDR1 is SGDLS and CDR2 YYNGEE. V was cut by 1 base and J by 6 bases, with 11 bases left in between. This CDR3 region has 14 residues. CDR3 nucleotides: TGTGCCAGCAGCGTATCCTCCCTCGGCAATGAGCAGTTCTTC. Amino acid sequence: CASSVSSLGNEQFF.

This sequence joins TRBV7-9 and TRBJ1-1; tentative D call: TRBD1 (5 bases). V was shortened by 6 bases and J by 4 bases, with 15 bases between the two germline ends. CDR3 length: 14 amino acids. Germline V lookup: CDR1 SEHNR, CDR2 FQNEAQ (reference sequence). Here the CDR3 reads CASSDSLRFTEAFF. As DNA, the CDR3 is TGTGCCAGCAGTGACAGCCTCAGGTTCACTGAAGCTTTCTTT. The full variable domain, with the rest looked up from reference TRBV7-9 and TRBJ1-1, is DTGVSQNPRHKITKRGQNVTFRCDPISEHNRLYWYRQTLGQGPEFLTYFQNEAQLEKSRLLSDRFSAERPKGSFSTLEIQRTEQGDSAMYLCASSDSLRFTEAFFGQGTRLTVV.

The V and J genes are TRBV7-9 and TRBJ1-5; TRBD1 matches at 9 bases. V gave up 5 bases and J gave up 7 bases; unmatched junction bases: 6. The CDR3 runs to 14 residues. Germline V gene data show CDR1 as SEHNR and CDR2 as FQNEAQ (reference sequence). CDR3 in amino acids: CASSTGTGNQPQHF. In nucleotides, the CDR3 is TGTGCCAGCAGCACCGGGACAGGGAACCAGCCCCAGCATTTT.

The chain links TRBV11-2 to TRBJ2-5, with 10 bases aligning to TRBD1. This CDR3 has 14 residues. V trimming: 3 bases; J trimming: 4 bases; junction bases outside the gene matches: 2. Germline V gene lookup returns CDR1 SGHAT and CDR2 FQNNGV. Here the CDR3 DNA reads TGTGCCAGCAGCTTTGACAGGGGGCGAGAGACCCAGTACTTC. Its translation: CASSFDRGRETQYF.

The V gene is TRBV11-2, the J gene TRBJ2-7, with TRBD2 matching 8 bases. J lost 3 bases, V lost 5 bases, and 12 bases had no gene match. Germline V gene data show CDR1 as SGHAT and CDR2 as FQNNGV. This CDR3 spans 16 amino acids. The CDR3, as DNA: TGTGCCAGCAGCCCGCTTAATCGAGCGGGAGTCTACGAGCAGTACTTC. Its protein product is CASSPLNRAGVYEQYF.

The chain joins TRBV5-6 to TRBJ1-2; TRBD1 matches at 7 bases. Trimming took 4 bases from V and 2 from J; bases not matched to a gene: 11. In germline, CDR1 is SGHDT, CDR2 YYEEEE. The CDR3 has 16 residues. CDR3 coding DNA: TGTGCCAGCAGCCCGCTAGACAGGGTCTTGAACTATGGCTACACCTTC. Translation gives CASSPLDRVLNYGYTF.

CDR3 DNA: TGTGCCAGCAGCCCCCAGCGGGGGCCATACAATGAGCAGTTCTTC. Its protein is CASSPQRGPYNEQFF. V and J are TRBV6-1 and TRBJ2-1, with TRBD2 identical over 8 bases. CDR1 is MNHNS, CDR2 SASEGT, per germline. After removal of 6 bases from V and 4 bases from J, the junction contained 8 bases not matched to a gene. The CDR3 spans 15 residues.

The J gene is TRBJ2-7, the V gene TRBV19; 9 bases map to TRBD1. The CDR3 has 14 residues. From germline, CDR1 is LNHDA and CDR2 SQIVND (reference sequence). The junction had 5 bases not matched to a gene; V was cut back by 6 bases and J by 2 bases. As DNA, the CDR3 is TGTGCCAGTAGCCCGGGACAGGGTCCCTACGAGCAGTACTTC. It translates to CASSPGQGPYEQYF.

The rearrangement uses TRBV20-1 and TRBJ2-5; unclear D gene. Trimming took 2 bases from V and 7 from J, leaving 5 bases between them. CDR1 and CDR2 (germline): DFQATT, SNEGSKA (reference sequence). The length of the CDR3 is 10 residues. The CDR3 DNA sequence: TGCAGTGCTAGACTCGGGACCCAGTACTTC. Encoded protein: CSARLGTQYF.

This chain uses TRBV10-3 with TRBJ1-1, with D unresolved. This CDR3 contains 13 residues. V was pared by 3 bases and J by 2 bases, with 7 bases between. Germline V gene data show CDR1 as ENHRY and CDR2 as SYGVKD. CDR3 nucleotide sequence: TGTGCCATCAGTGATAGTACTAACACTGAAGCTTTCTTT. The encoded protein is CAISDSTNTEAFF.

The chain employs TRBV27 and TRBJ2-5, with 8 positions matching TRBD1. The CDR3 totals 15 residues. V dropped 5 bases and J dropped 5; count of bases not matched to a gene: 10. The germline V gene encodes CDR1 MNHEY and CDR2 SMNVEV (reference sequence). The CDR3 DNA is TGTGCCAGCAGTCAAAGACAGGGGAGAATGGAGACCCAGTACTTC. Its protein product is CASSQRQGRMETQYF.

The chain recombines TRBV4-3 with TRBJ1-4, with 9 bases identical to TRBD1. The length of the CDR3 is 14 residues. The trim removed 4 bases at V and 8 bases at J, leaving 5 bases unmatched. Germline V gene sequence: CDR1 LGHNA, CDR2 YSLEER. The CDR3 spells CASSRGQGPEKLFF. CDR3 nucleotides: TGCGCCAGCAGCCGGGGACAGGGACCAGAAAAACTGTTTTTT.

The gene calls are TRBV27 and TRBJ1-1; D perhaps matches TRBD1 (6 bases). Germline values: CDR1 MNHEY, CDR2 SMNVEV (reference sequence). The CDR3 totals 17 residues. The germline V and J ends were trimmed by 4 bases and 0 bases, with 18 bases remaining between them. As DNA, the CDR3 is TGTGCCAGCAGTTCTGACAACGGACAGTTCATGAACACTGAAGCTTTCTTT. This codes for CASSSDNGQFMNTEAFF.

V usage is TRBV4-1 and J usage is TRBJ2-7; TRBD1 matches 9 bases. Germline CDR1 MGHRA, CDR2 YSYEKL. There are 15 residues in the CDR3. V was pared by 4 bases and J by 1 base, with 5 bases of the junction left unmatched. CDR3 sequence reads: CASSLLDRGSYEQYF. The CDR3, as DNA: TGCGCCAGCAGCCTACTGGACAGGGGTTCCTACGAGCAGTACTTC.

The V call is TRBV6-6, the J call TRBJ1-2, with 8 nucleotides matching TRBD1. The CDR3 has 16 residues. J was trimmed by 8 bases and V by 2 bases; bases with no gene match: 13. Germline lookup yields CDR1 MNHNY and CDR2 SVGAGI (reference sequence). The CDR3 DNA reads TGTGCCAGCAGTTACCCGGCAGGACAGGGTAACGGGGGCTACACCTTC. Translation gives CASSYPAGQGNGGYTF.

This clone has just one count. This sequence joins TRBV27 and TRBJ2-3, with a weak D call TRBD2 (5 bases). Between the trimmed V and J ends, which lost 6 bases and 3 bases, there was a span of 16 bases. From germline, CDR1 is MNHEY and CDR2 SMNVEV (reference sequence). This CDR3 has 15 residues. The CDR3 DNA follows: TGTGCCAGCAGGACTTTTGGCGGGCCAACAGATACGCAGTATTTT. The encoded protein is CASRTFGGPTDTQYF.

The rearrangement links TRBV6-5 to TRBJ1-3; D is possibly TRBD1 (5 bases). The V end lost 2 bases, the J end lost 0 bases, and 11 bases lay between the germline ends. This CDR3 has 16 residues. CDR1 MNHEY and CDR2 SVGAGI come from the germline V gene. Written as DNA, the CDR3 is TGTGCCAGCAGTTACACCCCCGGGGGCTCTGGAAACACCATATATTTT. Translated, it gives CASSYTPGGSGNTIYF.

The chain has TRBV11-2 and TRBJ2-7; no firm D call. This CDR3 contains 11 residues. V was shortened by 5 bases and J by 6 bases, with 8 bases between the two germline ends. Germline CDR1 SGHAT, CDR2 FQNNGV. CDR3 region: CASSPLSEQYF. CDR3 bases: TGTGCCAGCAGCCCTCTCTCCGAGCAGTACTTC.

The chain uses TRBV11-2 and TRBJ2-7; 7 nucleotides align to TRBD1. Germline V CDR1 and CDR2: SGHAT, FQNNGV. The CDR3 is made up of 13 amino acids. V gave up 4 bases and J gave up 8 bases; unmatched junction bases: 8. CDR3 DNA: TGTGCCAGCAGCTCCTCGAACAGGGGAAAGCAGTACTTC. Its translation: CASSSSNRGKQYF. Complete variable domain (other parts from reference TRBV11-2 and TRBJ2-7): EAGVAQSPRYKIIEKRQSVAFWCNPISGHATLYWYQQILGQGPKLLIQFQNNGVVDDSQLPKDRFSAERLKGVDSTLKIQPAKLEDSAVYLCASSSSNRGKQYFGPGTRLTVT.

This sequence joins TRBV9 and TRBJ2-2; tentatively, D is TRBD1 (6 bases). The germline gives CDR1 SGDLS, CDR2 YYNGEE. This CDR3 has 14 amino acids. V lost 3 bases, J lost 3 bases, and 9 bases lay in between. CDR3 amino acids: CASSAWGHTGELFF. Written as DNA, the CDR3 is TGTGCCAGCAGCGCGTGGGGGCACACCGGGGAGCTGTTTTTT.

This chain joins TRBV10-2 and TRBJ1-2; D unclear. Trimming removed 4 bases from V and 8 bases from J, with 17 bases in between. Germline loops: CDR1 WSHSY, CDR2 SAAADI. The CDR3 runs to 14 residues. This CDR3 is CASSARRGPGGYTF. CDR3 coding DNA: TGCGCCAGCAGTGCTCGTCGGGGTCCAGGAGGCTACACCTTC.

This chain joins TRBV5-4 and TRBJ2-5, with D possibly being TRBD1 (6 bases). This CDR3 spans 13 amino acids. The V and J ends lost 4 bases and 2 bases respectively, with 9 bases between them. Germline V gene sequence: CDR1 SGHNT, CDR2 YYREEE (reference sequence). CDR3 in DNA: TGTGCCAGCAGCCAGGACAGTCAAGAGACCCAGTACTTC. Amino acids: CASSQDSQETQYF.

V is TRBV2 and J is TRBJ1-5; TRBD1 aligns across 7 bases. V was pared by 6 bases and J by 4 bases, with 6 bases of the junction left unmatched. Germline V gene sequence: CDR1 SNHLY, CDR2 FYNNEI. This CDR3 spans 14 amino acids. In DNA, the CDR3 is TGTGCCAGCAGCCCGGGACAGCCTAATCAGCCCCAGCATTTT. Translation gives CASSPGQPNQPQHF.